The sequence of this T cell receptor beta chain was determined in a study of high-grade serous ovarian cancer treatment subgroups. Study context: On average, roughly 14,000 reads and 6,000 to 7,500 unique TCR beta rearrangements were obtained per sample.

This CDR3 is built from 20 residues. In germline, CDR1 is SGHNT, CDR2 YENEEA. Deletions cut 5 bases from V and 0 bases from J, with 26 bases between. Tumor samples were obtained before definitive surgery or chemotherapy. Here immunoSEQ multiplex PCR was the method, and the copy in TCRdb shows in-frame clones only, minus some. The repertoire includes some 3,100 clones, about four fifths of them detected once, and around 29% sits in the top ten. The receptor's source is a human donor with high-grade serous ovarian cancer. The chain couples TRBV11-3 to TRBJ2-1; no firm D call. Sequencing input: tumor tissue. The CDR3 nucleotides are TGTGCCAGCAGCCCCGGATTTGGCTCAAGGGTCCAGAGCTCCTACAATGAGCAGTTCTTC. This sequence encodes CASSPGFGSRVQSSYNEQFF.